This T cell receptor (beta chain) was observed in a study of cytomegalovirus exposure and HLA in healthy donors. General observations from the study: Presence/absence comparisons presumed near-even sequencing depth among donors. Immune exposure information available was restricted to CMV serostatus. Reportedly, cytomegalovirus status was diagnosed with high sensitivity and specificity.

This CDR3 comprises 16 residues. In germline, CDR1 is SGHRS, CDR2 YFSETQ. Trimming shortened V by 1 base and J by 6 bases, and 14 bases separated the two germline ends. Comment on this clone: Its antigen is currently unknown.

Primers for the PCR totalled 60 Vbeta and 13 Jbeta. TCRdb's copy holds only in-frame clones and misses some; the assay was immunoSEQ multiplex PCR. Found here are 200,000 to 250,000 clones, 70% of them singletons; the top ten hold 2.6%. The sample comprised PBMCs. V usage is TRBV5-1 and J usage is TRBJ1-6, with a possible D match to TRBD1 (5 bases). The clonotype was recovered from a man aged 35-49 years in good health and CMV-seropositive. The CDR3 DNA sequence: TGCGCCAGCAGCTTGTCTAGGACAACGCCTAATTCACCCCTCCACTTT. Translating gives CASSLSRTTPNSPLHF.